The rows below give T cell receptor beta chains drawn from one sample of a study of metastatic and nonmetastatic thyroid tumors. TCRdb called clones again from the PCR reads with MiXCR. The sample consists of some 40,000 clones, approximately 20% of them appearing once. The source material was blood. These receptors came from a female donor with papillary thyroid cancer or a benign thyroid nodule (not recorded which). Some clones in this sample may be carry-over from other donors' samples. CDR3s include the opening cysteine and the closing phenylalanine or tryptophan. The D gene is left open where the match is weak. The listing skips clone size in some rows; elsewhere it reads once, few, many or a size class.

j_gene | v_gene | d_gene | abundance | CDR3nt | CDR3aa
TRBJ2-7 | TRBV20-1 | - | many | TGCAGTGCTAGGGAGTTCGGAAAATACTACGAGCAGTACTTC | CSAREFGKYYEQYF
TRBJ2-7 | TRBV28 | - | few | TGTGCCAGCAGTTTTCCTACCGGGCAGGGGCGTGCCTACGAGCAGTACTTC | CASSFPTGQGRAYEQYF
TRBJ2-2 | TRBV12-3/TRBV12-4 | - | many | TGTGCCAGCAGTTTAGACAGGAACACCGGGGAGCTGTTTTTT | CASSLDRNTGELFF
TRBJ2-3 | TRBV11-3 | TRBD2 | many | TGTGCCAGCAGTTATCCCCTTGCGGGAGATCGCACAGATACGCAGTATTTT | CASSYPLAGDRTDTQYF
TRBJ2-2 | TRBV5-4 | TRBD1 | many | TGTGCCAGCAGCACAGAAGGGGGCGCGGACACCGGGGAGCTGTTTTTT | CASSTEGGADTGELFF
TRBJ2-1 | TRBV28 | - | - | TGTGCCAGCACCACAGTTAGCCGGAGGTCCAGTAATGAGCAGTTCTTC | CASTTVSRRSSNEQFF
TRBJ2-1 | TRBV7-8 | TRBD2 | - | TGTGCCAGCAGAGTCCCGGGGGGACTAGCAGCTGAGCAGTTCTTC | CASRVPGGLAAEQFF
TRBJ1-5 | TRBV6-1 | - | medium-sized | TGTGCCAGCAGTTCCGGGTTTTATCAGCCCCAGCATTTT | CASSSGFYQPQHF
TRBJ2-1 | TRBV2 | TRBD2 | many | TGTGCCAGCAGTGCGAGCGGGACTACCAATGAGCAGTTCTTC | CASSASGTTNEQFF
TRBJ1-2 | TRBV5-5 | TRBD1 | many | TGTGCCAGCAGCCCGGGACAGGAGGGCTACACCTTC | CASSPGQEGYTF
TRBJ2-1 | TRBV7-3 | - | many | TGTGCCAGCAGCTTAACCTTCGGTACTCGTTACGCCCTCAATGAGCAGTTCTTC | CASSLTFGTRYALNEQFF
TRBJ2-7 | TRBV2 | - | few | TGTGCCAGCAACCCTAGCCGCAACGAGCAGTACTTC | CASNPSRNEQYF
TRBJ2-7 | TRBV29-1 | - | many | TGCAGCGTTGTGGGGGATACCTCCCACGAGCAGTACTTC | CSVVGDTSHEQYF
TRBJ2-3 | TRBV6-5 | TRBD2 | few | TGTGCCAGCAGTTTCCTCGGGCTAGCGGGACTCACAGGTACGCAGTATTTT | CASSFLGLAGLTGTQYF
TRBJ2-2 | TRBV18 | TRBD1 | many | TGTGCCAGCTCACATGGACAGGGGAACACCGGGGAGCTGTTTTTT | CASSHGQGNTGELFF
TRBJ1-1 | TRBV5-8 | - | many | TGTGCCAGCAGCTTCTCATCGCTTCGGGGAACTGAAGCTTTCTTT | CASSFSSLRGTEAFF
TRBJ1-1 | TRBV20-1 | - | many | TGCAGTGCTAGAGATTCCGGGGGCAACACTGAAGCTTTCTTT | CSARDSGGNTEAFF
TRBJ2-2 | TRBV19 | TRBD2 | many | TGTGCCAGCTTTAGCGGGAGGGGCACCGGGGAGCTGTTTTTT | CASFSGRGTGELFF
TRBJ1-6 | TRBV20-1 | TRBD1 | many | TGCAGTGCCAAGACAGGGGGTAGTTCACCCCTCCACTTT | CSAKTGGSSPLHF
TRBJ2-6 | TRBV6-2/TRBV6-3 | TRBD2 | - | TGTGCCAGCAGTTCGGAGCGGGGGTCTGTGGCCAACGTCCTGACTTTC | CASSSERGSVANVLTF
TRBJ2-7 | TRBV19 | - | few | TGTGCCAGTAAACCCGATTACCCCTACGAGCAGTACTTC | CASKPDYPYEQYF
TRBJ2-1 | TRBV14 | - | - | TGTTCTAGCAGCCAAGCGTACTTCTCTACGCGGTTCTTC | CSSSQAYFSTRFF
TRBJ2-5 | TRBV7-2 | TRBD1 | many | TGTGCCAGCAGCCCGACAGGGAACCCCCAAGGGACCCAGTACTTC | CASSPTGNPQGTQYF
TRBJ2-2 | TRBV5-4 | TRBD1 | few | TGTGCCAGCAGCTTGCGTTGGGCCGGGGACAGGGGGAATTCCGGGGAGCTGTTTTTT | CASSLRWAGDRGNSGELFF
TRBJ2-2 | TRBV6-1 | TRBD2 | few | TGTGCCAGCAGTAGCGGGGGGGACACCGGGGAGCTGTTTTTT | CASSSGGDTGELFF
TRBJ1-2 | TRBV5-6 | - | many | TGTGCCAGCACCTTGAGGGGCTATGGCTACACCTTC | CASTLRGYGYTF
TRBJ2-5 | TRBV6-5 | TRBD1 | many | TGTGCCAGCAGTTACGCAGGGGGTGGGACCCAGTACTTC | CASSYAGGGTQYF
TRBJ1-5 | TRBV2 | - | many | TGTGCCAGCAGTGTCCTGCACAGTGGGCCCCAGCATTTT | CASSVLHSGPQHF
TRBJ2-7 | TRBV20-1 | - | many | TGCAGTGCTAGAGCTTGGCGGAATTACTACGAGCAGTACTTC | CSARAWRNYYEQYF
TRBJ2-5 | TRBV27 | TRBD2 | many | TGTGCCAGCAGTTTTTTGGGGGGGGGTGAGACCCAGTACTTC | CASSFLGGGETQYF
TRBJ2-3 | TRBV20-1 | - | - | TGCAGACTCAATCCGGTACTACCGAGTTTCACAGATACGCAGTATTTT | CRLNPVLPSFTDTQYF
TRBJ2-6 | TRBV19 | - | - | TGTGCCAGTAGTCGGCGGCTAGAGGGAGCTGGGGCCAAAGTCCTGACCTTC | CASSRRLEGAGAKVLTF
TRBJ2-7 | TRBV7-2 | - | - | TGTGCCAGCAGCTTAGAGGGCGGCCTAGCGAACGAGCAGTACTTC | CASSLEGGLANEQYF
TRBJ2-7 | TRBV6-2/TRBV6-3 | - | many | TGTGCCAGCAGTTACTACTACGAGCAGTACTTC | CASSYYYEQYF
TRBJ2-2 | TRBV11-3 | TRBD2 | - | TGTGCCAGCAGTGTGGCGGGGGGCACCGGGGAGCTGTTTTTT | CASSVAGGTGELFF
TRBJ2-2 | TRBV5-8 | TRBD1 | - | TGTGCCAGCAGCCTACCGGGACAGGGGGCGCACGGGGAGCTGTTTTTT | CASSLPGQGAHGELFF
TRBJ2-7 | TRBV6-9 | - | few | TGTGCCAGCAGTCCCAACCGGCCAAAGGATCCCTACGAGCAGTACTTC | CASSPNRPKDPYEQYF
TRBJ2-7 | TRBV20-1 | - | many | TGCAGTGCTAGCGACTCCTACGAGCAGTACTTC | CSASDSYEQYF
TRBJ1-1 | TRBV2 | - | many | TGTGCCAGCAGGGGTTGGGGGATGAACACTGAAGCTTTCTTT | CASRGWGMNTEAFF
TRBJ2-1 | TRBV20-1 | TRBD2 | many | TGCAGTGCTAGACCCCGGACTAGCGGCTACAATGAGCAGTTCTTC | CSARPRTSGYNEQFF
TRBJ2-3 | TRBV14 | - | many | TGTGCCAGCAGCCACGAAGGAACAGATACGCAGTATTTT | CASSHEGTDTQYF
TRBJ1-1 | TRBV28 | - | - | TGTGCCAGCAGTTTTTCTGGGACCCCTGAAGCTTTCTTT | CASSFSGTPEAFF
TRBJ2-7 | TRBV5-5 | - | few | TGTGCCAGCAGCTTGTATTCCGGACAGACCTACGAGCAGTACTTC | CASSLYSGQTYEQYF
TRBJ2-3 | TRBV6-2/TRBV6-3 | - | - | TGTGCCAGCAGTTACTGGAGCACAGATACTCAGTATTTT | CASSYWSTDTQYF
TRBJ2-7 | TRBV7-2 | TRBD1 | medium-sized | TGTGCCAGCAGCTGGGGACAGTACTACGAGCAGTACTTC | CASSWGQYYEQYF
TRBJ2-1 | TRBV6-6 | - | - | TGTGCCAGCAGTTACGAAAACTATGAGCAGTTCTTC | CASSYENYEQFF
TRBJ2-1 | TRBV12-3/TRBV12-4 | - | medium-sized | TGTGCCAGCAGCAGTCTCGCGGCGAATGAGCAGTTCTTC | CASSSLAANEQFF
TRBJ2-7 | TRBV20-1 | TRBD2 | once | TGCAGTGCCAGATGGACTAGCGGAGAACCGAGTCCCTACGAGCAGTACTTC | CSARWTSGEPSPYEQYF
TRBJ2-7 | TRBV6-1 | TRBD1 | - | TGTGCCAGCAGTGAAGGGGACAGCTCCTACGAGCAGTACTTC | CASSEGDSSYEQYF
TRBJ1-2 | TRBV6-1 | - | few | TGTGCCAGCAGTGAATTCTCCGGGACTGATGGCTACACCTTC | CASSEFSGTDGYTF
TRBJ1-1 | TRBV11-1 | - | - | TGTGCCAGCAGCTTCGACGTCGGGGGGCGAGTCACTGAAGCTTTCTTT | CASSFDVGGRVTEAFF
TRBJ2-7 | TRBV30 | - | few | TGTGCCTGGAGTGTACTTGGGTGGGAGAGATACGAGCAGTACTTC | CAWSVLGWERYEQYF
TRBJ1-2 | TRBV10-3 | TRBD1 | many | TGTGCCATCAGTGACATGAACCGGGACAGGGGGAAGGGATGGGGCTACACCTTC | CAISDMNRDRGKGWGYTF
TRBJ2-7 | TRBV7-9 | TRBD2 | many | TGTGCCAGCAGCAAATATAGCGGGAGGCTCTACGAGCAGTACTTC | CASSKYSGRLYEQYF